This T cell receptor (beta chain) was recorded in a study of blood T cell repertoires in COVID-19. Across the whole study: COVID-19 samples collected from the United States, Italy and Spain covered acute and convalescent phases. Nucleic acid was either cDNA or gDNA, and it came from T cells, B-cell-depleted T cells, or PBMCs.

Original data processing: Estimation of nucleated cell counts was performed using reference gene primer amplification. The assay was immunoSEQ multiplex PCR, and TCRdb's table has in-frame clones only and misses some. The V and J calls and clone size come from that table; D and trimming were worked out from the DNA. The table records roughly 700,000 clones, just under 90% of them present only once. Germline V gene data show CDR1 as MGHRA and CDR2 as YSYEKL. The CDR3 is 16 amino acids. Deletions cut 0 bases from V and 8 bases from J, with 19 bases between. The sample consisted of peripheral blood. This TCR was recovered from a woman aged 18-29 years with acute or convalescent COVID-19. The chain employs TRBV4-1 and TRBJ1-2, with a possible D match to TRBD1 (5 bases). This CDR3 is CASSQEGSGQGEGYTF. CDR3 DNA sequence: TGCGCCAGCAGCCAAGAGGGAAGCGGGCAGGGAGAAGGCTACACCTTC.